A selection of T cell receptor beta chains follows, all from one sample in a study of siplizumab effects on memory and regulatory T cells. Using immunoSEQ multiplex PCR, the repertoire was profiled, and TCRdb retains in-frame clones only, with some absent. The sample contains 100,000 to 120,000 clones, more than 90% of which appear only once. The specimen was CD4+ T cells sorted from blood. Receptor source: a human donor in good health. The CDR3 runs from the conserved cysteine through the conserved F or W. A D gene is named only where the DNA matches it firmly. Size is stated for part of the rows, as once, few or many counts, or as a class when the clone is expanded.

cdr3_length	v_call	j_call	d_call	clone_size	cdr3_nt	cdr3_aa
13	TRBV5-1	TRBJ2-7	.	few	TGCGCCAGCAGCTTTACAGCTTCCTACGAGCAGTACTTC	CASSFTASYEQYF
15	TRBV25-1	TRBJ2-5	TRBD2	.	TGTGCCAGCAGTGAGCTAGCGGGGGGGCGTGAGACCCAGTACTTC	CASSELAGGRETQYF
15	TRBV7-6	TRBJ2-3	.	.	TGTGCCAGCAGCACTTACAGCGGGTACACAGATACGCAGTATTTT	CASSTYSGYTDTQYF
14	TRBV28	TRBJ1-2	.	.	TGTGCCAGCAGTCTGCAGGGGTGGGACTATGGCTACACCTTC	CASSLQGWDYGYTF
15	TRBV11-3	TRBJ2-2	.	.	TGTGCCAGCAGCTTAGCGCAGGGCACCACCGGGGAGCTGTTTTTT	CASSLAQGTTGELFF
15	TRBV5-1	TRBJ2-6	.	.	TGCGCCAGCAGACTGGGGGGCTCTGGGGCCAACGTCCTGACTTTC	CASRLGGSGANVLTF
16	TRBV12-5	TRBJ1-5	.	.	TGTGCTAGTGGTTTATGGGGGGCTGTAAGCAATCAGCCCCAGCATTTT	CASGLWGAVSNQPQHF
14	TRBV5-1	TRBJ1-3	.	.	TGCGCCAGCAGCGAGGCCAACATCGGAAACACCATATATTTT	CASSEANIGNTIYF
14	TRBV19	TRBJ2-2	TRBD2	.	TGTGCCAGTTTTAGCGGGAGGGGTACCGGGGAGCTGTTTTTT	CASFSGRGTGELFF
16	TRBV19	TRBJ1-1	.	.	TGTGCCAGTAGTATAGTTACCGGGAGTATGAACACTGAAGCTTTCTTT	CASSIVTGSMNTEAFF
19	TRBV5-1	TRBJ2-3	TRBD2	.	TGCGCCAGCAGCGTGACTAGCGGGAGGGCCGATCCTAGCACAGATACGCAGTATTTT	CASSVTSGRADPSTDTQYF
13	TRBV6-5	TRBJ1-2	.	.	TGTGCCAGCAGTGACCGGGGCGGAGAGCACCACACCTTC	CASSDRGGEHHTF
14	TRBV29-1	TRBJ2-3	.	.	TGCAGCGTTGAGACCGGAGGGCGCACAGATACGCAGTATTTT	CSVETGGRTDTQYF
15	TRBV7-8	TRBJ1-5	TRBD1	.	TGTGCCAGCAGCCCCCGGGACAGGGGGGATCAGCCCCAGCATTTT	CASSPRDRGDQPQHF
15	TRBV6-1	TRBJ1-1	.	.	TGTGCCAGCCCTACTAACAAATACCCGAACACTGAAGCTTTCTTT	CASPTNKYPNTEAFF
9	TRBV20-1	TRBJ2-7	.	.	TGCAGTGCTGGCAACGAGCAGTACTTC	CSAGNEQYF
14	TRBV6-1	TRBJ1-2	.	.	TGTGCCAGCAGTGAAGCTTCGGGTGGCTATGGCTACACCTTC	CASSEASGGYGYTF
14	TRBV18	TRBJ2-1	.	.	TGTGCCAGCTCACCACCGGTCAGGGTCAATGAGCAGTTCTTC	CASSPPVRVNEQFF
14	TRBV29-1	TRBJ2-3	.	.	TGCAGCGTCGGCCGGGACGGTCGCACAGATACGCAGTATTTT	CSVGRDGRTDTQYF
15	TRBV5-1	TRBJ2-2	.	once	TGCGCCAGTAACTGGAGGGCTGGCGGGACCGGGGAGCTGTTTTTT	CASNWRAGGTGELFF
13	TRBV2	TRBJ1-4	.	.	TGTGCCAGCAGGGACAGACCCAATGAAAAACTGTTTTTT	CASRDRPNEKLFF
14	TRBV5-1	TRBJ2-1	TRBD2	.	TGCGCCAGCAAGGGGACTAGCGGGGAGGGCGAGCAGTTCTTC	CASKGTSGEGEQFF
14	TRBV7-6	TRBJ1-1	.	.	TGTGCCAGCAGCTTGAGCGGGGGCTACACTGAAGCTTTCTTT	CASSLSGGYTEAFF
13	TRBV18	TRBJ1-1	.	.	TGTGCCACCACCGGGGAAGTGAACACTGAAGCTTTCTTT	CATTGEVNTEAFF
15	TRBV4-2	TRBJ2-1	.	.	TGTGCCAGCAGCCAAGTCCAGGGTAGGGACAATGAGCAGTTCTTC	CASSQVQGRDNEQFF
16	TRBV7-2	TRBJ2-3	.	.	TGTGCCAGCAGCAGCAACAGGTACCTTAGCACAGATACGCAGTATTTT	CASSSNRYLSTDTQYF
12	TRBV10-3	TRBJ2-5	.	few	TGTGCCATCAGTGAAATGGGAGAGACCCAGTACTTC	CAISEMGETQYF
15	TRBV27	TRBJ2-1	.	.	TGTGCCAGCAGTTTCTCCCCGGGACTGGAAAATGAGCAGTTCTTC	CASSFSPGLENEQFF
14	TRBV27	TRBJ2-3	.	.	TGTGCCAGCAGCCAACAAAGAGCCACAGATACGCAGTATTTT	CASSQQRATDTQYF
15	TRBV15	TRBJ1-1	TRBD1	.	TGTGCCACCAGCAGAGATCTGATCGATAGGGGGCGAGCTTTCTTT	CATSRDLIDRGRAFF
14	TRBV7-3	TRBJ2-7	TRBD2	.	TGTGCCAGCAGCTTTAGCGGGAGAAGGTACGAGCAGTACTTC	CASSFSGRRYEQYF
13	TRBV7-2	TRBJ2-3	.	.	TGTGCCAGCAGCTTGTATGGTACAGATACGCAGTATTTT	CASSLYGTDTQYF
14	TRBV12-2	TRBJ1-2	.	.	TGTGCAAGTCGCTTTTCACGAAATGCCTATGGCTACACCTTC	CASRFSRNAYGYTF
15	TRBV27	TRBJ1-5	.	.	TGTGCCAGCAGCCCTAGGGGTTCTTTGTATCAGCCCCAGCATTTT	CASSPRGSLYQPQHF
16	TRBV21-1	TRBJ2-2	.	.	TGTGCCAGCAGCAAGGACTCCCAGATGGGGAGCGGGGAGCTGTTTTTT	CASSKDSQMGSGELFF
16	TRBV19	TRBJ2-5	.	.	TGTGCCAGTAGTATCCCCGGGCAACTGGCGGAAGAGACCCAGTACTTC	CASSIPGQLAEETQYF
15	TRBV5-1	TRBJ1-5	.	.	TGCGCCAGCAGCTTGGAATCGGACAGTCGTCAGCCCCAGCATTTT	CASSLESDSRQPQHF
17	TRBV28	TRBJ2-3	TRBD1	once	TGTGTCAGCTCGCGGGCCGGGACAGCTTCTAGCACAGATACGCAGTATTTT	CVSSRAGTASSTDTQYF
16	TRBV5-1	TRBJ2-2	.	.	TGCGCCAGCAGCTTGTCGGCTAGCGCCGCGACCGGGGAGCTGTTTTTT	CASSLSASAATGELFF
14	TRBV10-1	TRBJ2-1	.	.	TGCGCCAGCAGTTGGGGACCTAGAGAGAATGAGCAGTTCTTC	CASSWGPRENEQFF
16	TRBV23-1	TRBJ1-5	TRBD1	.	TGCGCCAGCAGTCAATCGGGGACAGGGGACAATCAGCCCCAGCATTTT	CASSQSGTGDNQPQHF
16	TRBV25-1	TRBJ1-4	.	.	TGTGCCAGCAGTGACCCTGCAGGAGTAAGGGCCGAAAAACTGTTTTTT	CASSDPAGVRAEKLFF
13	TRBV28	TRBJ1-2	TRBD1	.	TGTGCCAGCATTCTACAGGGGGCCCTCGGCTACACCTTC	CASILQGALGYTF
14	TRBV4-2	TRBJ2-5	.	.	TGTGCCAGCAGCCAAGGAGCTAAAAAAGAGACCCAGTACTTC	CASSQGAKKETQYF
12	TRBV19	TRBJ1-1	TRBD1	.	TGTGCCAGTAGTCCCTGGGACAGGGGGACTTTCTTT	CASSPWDRGTFF
16	TRBV7-8	TRBJ1-2	.	.	TGTGCCAGCCTAAAGAGGGGAGGGACAATGAACTATGGCTACACCTTC	CASLKRGGTMNYGYTF